One sample yielded the 25 T cell receptor beta chains listed below, sequenced in a study of PD-1 blockade in mismatch repair-deficient tumors. Profiled with immunoSEQ multiplex PCR; TCRdb holds only in-frame clones, not every one. The repertoire holds approximately 63,000 clones, about 91% seen once, with 14% in the top ten. The sequences come from peripheral blood, collected 52 weeks after starting pembrolizumab. These receptors were obtained from an adult with mismatch repair-deficient cancer.

V usage is TRBV4-1 and J usage is TRBJ2-1; 16 bases are shared with TRBD2. CDR1 is MGHRA, CDR2 YSYEKL, per germline. There are 19 residues in the CDR3. J lost 2 bases, V lost 8 bases, and 12 bases had no gene match. The DNA for the CDR3 is TGCGCCAGCCGTAGGGGACTAGCGGGAGGGCCGGTCCCCTACAATGAGCAGTTCTTC. Residues: CASRRGLAGGPVPYNEQFF.

V is TRBV7-9 and J is TRBJ2-2, with D unresolved. This CDR3 is 14 amino acids long. Trimming cost V 3 bases and J 2 bases, with 7 bases left between them. CDR1 is SEHNR and CDR2 is FQNEAQ in the germline V gene (reference sequence). The DNA for the CDR3 is TGTGCCAGCAGCTTCCCCCTAAACACCGGGGAGCTGTTTTTT. Residues: CASSFPLNTGELFF. The whole variable domain, filled in from reference TRBV7-9 and TRBJ2-2, reads DTGVSQNPRHKITKRGQNVTFRCDPISEHNRLYWYRQTLGQGPEFLTYFQNEAQLEKSRLLSDRFSAERPKGSFSTLEIQRTEQGDSAMYLCASSFPLNTGELFFGEGSRLTVL.

The chain recombines TRBV10-1 with TRBJ1-1; TRBD1 aligns across 11 bases. Germline V CDR1 and CDR2: WNHNN, SYGVQD (reference sequence). V was pared by 8 bases and J by 3 bases, with 14 bases of the junction left unmatched. The CDR3 is 17 residues long. CDR3 sequence (DNA): TGCGCCAGCCGAGGGGACAGGGGGATAAGTATATACACTGAAGCTTTCTTT. Translated, it gives CASRGDRGISIYTEAFF.

CDR3 bases: TGTGCCAGCAGTGAACTAGCGGGAGGGCCAGAGACCCAGTACTTC. It is translated as CASSELAGGPETQYF. The V call is TRBV6-1, the J call TRBJ2-5; 12 positions match TRBD2. This CDR3 spans 15 amino acids. The germline gives CDR1 MNHNS, CDR2 SASEGT. J lost 4 bases, V lost 2 bases, and 2 bases had no gene match.

This clone was detected a few times. The CDR3 sequence is CASSVMLKPGEQYF. The CDR3 coding sequence is TGTGCCAGCAGTGTCATGCTGAAGCCTGGTGAGCAGTACTTC. This rearrangement joins TRBV2 to TRBJ2-7; the D is unclear. The CDR3 is 14 amino acids. Looked up from germline, CDR1 is SNHLY and CDR2 is FYNNEI. Deletions cut 4 bases from V and 7 bases from J, with 17 bases between.

The chain couples TRBV12-5 to TRBJ2-1, with D tentatively TRBD2 (7 bases). CDR3 length: 13 residues. Trimming stripped 3 bases from V and 8 bases from J, with 11 bases between. Germline lookup yields CDR1 LGHNT and CDR2 FRNRAP. The CDR3 reads CASGFGGAYEQFF. The CDR3 nucleotides read TGTGCTAGTGGTTTTGGGGGGGCATATGAGCAGTTCTTC.

In regard to this clone: The sample contains more than one DNA sequence encoding this CDR3. This sequence joins TRBV19 and TRBJ2-7; 7 positions agree with TRBD1. This CDR3 is built from 14 residues. Germline V gives CDR1 LNHDA, CDR2 SQIVND (reference sequence). With V trimmed by 1 base and J by 0 bases, 0 bases remained unmatched. The CDR3 is CASSIGDSSYEQYF. In DNA form, the CDR3 reads TGTGCCAGTAGTATAGGGGACAGCTCCTACGAGCAGTACTTC.

A few counts support this clone. The CDR3 protein is CASSHGTIREQYF. Here the CDR3 DNA reads TGTGCCAGCAGCCACGGGACTATCCGCGAGCAGTACTTC. The chain combines TRBV7-9 with TRBJ2-7; 7 positions agree with TRBD2. The germline gives CDR1 SEHNR, CDR2 FQNEAQ (reference sequence). The CDR3 consists of 13 residues. J was trimmed by 6 bases and V by 5 bases; bases with no gene match: 7.

This clone showed up just a few times. V usage is TRBV5-1 and J usage is TRBJ1-2; D ambiguous. This CDR3 spans 12 amino acids. The germline gives CDR1 SGHRS, CDR2 YFSETQ. V lost 5 bases to trimming and J lost 1 base, with 6 bases between them. The CDR3 nucleotides read TGCGCCAGCAGGACGGATAACTATGGCTACACCTTC. Encoded protein: CASRTDNYGYTF.

This chain connects TRBV5-6 to TRBJ2-4, with D perhaps assigned TRBD1 or TRBD2 (6 bases each). The CDR3 is 14 amino acids. Per the germline V gene, CDR1 is SGHDT and CDR2 is YYEEEE. Trimming took 5 bases from V and 5 from J, leaving 14 bases between them. In DNA, the CDR3 is TGTGCCAGCAGGTACCGGGGGCGAGAAAACATTCAGTACTTC. Translation: CASRYRGRENIQYF. Drawing the rest from reference TRBV5-6 and TRBJ2-4, the complete variable domain is DAGVTQSPTHLIKTRGQQVTLRCSPKSGHDTVSWYQQALGQGPQFIFQYYEEEERQRGNFPDRFSGHQFPNYSSELNVNALLLGDSALYLCASRYRGRENIQYFGAGTRLSVL.

The rearrangement links TRBV27 to TRBJ2-7; possibly TRBD2 for D (7 bases). CDR3 length: 16 residues. Looked up from germline, CDR1 is MNHEY and CDR2 is SMNVEV (reference sequence). Between the trimmed V and J ends, which lost 6 bases and 6 bases, there was a span of 24 bases. CDR3 in amino acids: CASRSLGGGTFSEQYF. The DNA for the CDR3 is TGTGCCAGCAGATCGTTGGGAGGGGGTACATTTAGCGAGCAGTACTTC.

Regarding this clone: Sequence at one end of the junction differs from germline and may be a read error. The V call is TRBV6-5, the J call TRBJ2-7; D gene unclear. The CDR3 sequence is 13 residues long. CDR1 MNHEY and CDR2 SVGAGI come from the germline V gene. The CDR3 protein is CASSLDLGNEQYF. The CDR3 DNA reads TGCGCCAGCAGTCTGGACCTAGGGAACGAGCAGTACTTC.

The CDR3 protein is CASKAGGRTDTQYF. For the CDR3, the DNA is TGTGCCAGCAAAGCGGGAGGCCGCACAGATACGCAGTATTTT. The J gene is TRBJ2-3, the V gene TRBV2, with 9 positions matching TRBD2. Germline V CDR1 and CDR2: SNHLY, FYNNEI. CDR3 size: 14 residues. V lost 7 bases to trimming and J lost 1 base; unmatched junction nucleotides: 3.

The rearrangement links TRBV7-4 to TRBJ2-7; D possibly corresponds to TRBD2 (5 bases). The CDR3 consists of 17 residues. V was pared by 5 bases and J by 0 bases, with 20 bases between. Germline CDR1 reads SGHVT; CDR2 reads SQSDAQ. This chain's CDR3 is CASSPSPLRRSSYEQYF. The CDR3 nucleotides are TGTGCCAGCAGCCCCTCACCTTTGCGGAGGAGCTCCTACGAGCAGTACTTC.

The V gene is TRBV4-1, the J gene TRBJ2-7; the D gene is possibly TRBD2 (6 bases). The CDR3 is made up of 15 amino acids. In germline, CDR1 is MGHRA, CDR2 YSYEKL. Trimming removed 1 base at V and 2 bases at J, with 12 bases between. CDR3 loop: CASSQGWEAPYEQYF. Here the CDR3 DNA reads TGCGCCAGCAGCCAAGGGTGGGAGGCCCCCTACGAGCAGTACTTC.

In its sample, this clone was seen once. V usage is TRBV11-2 and J usage is TRBJ1-1, with 8 bases lining up with TRBD1. V dropped 1 base and J dropped 3; count of bases not matched to a gene: 4. The germline CDR1 and CDR2 sequences are SGHAT and FQNNGV. The CDR3 is 15 amino acids. Here the CDR3 reads CASSLAARGHTEAFF. The CDR3 region has the DNA TGTGCCAGCAGCTTAGCAGCCAGGGGGCACACTGAAGCTTTCTTT.

The chain employs TRBV7-9 and TRBJ2-5; no reliable D call. Germline CDR1 is SEHNR and CDR2 is FQNEAQ (reference sequence). V gave up 1 base and J gave up 14 bases, with 8 bases separating them. This CDR3 is 10 amino acids long. The CDR3 DNA is TGTGCCAGCAGCTTAGGACCTACCTACTTC. This sequence encodes CASSLGPTYF.

This clone occurred once. The J gene is TRBJ1-3, the V gene TRBV5-1, with D tentatively TRBD1 (5 bases). V gave up 0 bases and J gave up 4 bases, with 8 bases separating them. The germline gives CDR1 SGHRS, CDR2 YFSETQ. The CDR3 is made up of 14 amino acids. CDR3 coding DNA: TGCGCCAGCAGCTTGGGGGACCCCGGAAACACCATATATTTT. Amino acids: CASSLGDPGNTIYF.

This clone was observed a handful of times. The chain recombines TRBV21-1 with TRBJ2-7; the table's D gene call, TRBD1, was not cross checked with the DNA. TRBV21-1 is given as a pseudogene. The length of the CDR3 is 14 residues. The CDR3 is CASSPKDRPYEQYF. The CDR3 nucleotides are TGTGCCAGCAGCCCCAAGGACAGACCCTACGAGCAGTACTTC.

The chain is built from TRBV4-2 and TRBJ1-1; D is possibly TRBD1 (5 bases). CDR3 length: 16 residues. Per the germline V gene, CDR1 is LGHNA and CDR2 is YNFKEQ. V was cut by 0 bases and J by 2 bases, with 13 bases left in between. The CDR3 protein is CASSQDGEGFNTEAFF. CDR3 DNA: TGTGCCAGCAGCCAAGACGGGGAGGGGTTTAACACTGAAGCTTTCTTT.

This chain joins TRBV30 and TRBJ2-7; D is possibly TRBD1 (5 bases). The V gene's germline CDR1 is GTSNPN and CDR2 SVGIG (reference sequence). Trimming cost V 2 bases and J 2 bases, with 7 bases left between them. The CDR3 is 12 residues long. The DNA for the CDR3 is TGTGCCTGGAGTCTAGGGGCCTACGAGCAGTACTTC. As protein: CAWSLGAYEQYF. The full variable domain, with the rest looked up from reference TRBV30 and TRBJ2-7, is SQTIHQWPATLVQPVGSPLSLECTVEGTSNPNLYWYRQAAGRGLQLLFYSVGIGQISSEVPQNLSASRPQDRQFILSSKKLLLSDSGFYLCAWSLGAYEQYFGPGTRLTVT.

V and J are TRBV2 and TRBJ2-7; 10 nucleotides match TRBD1. The V gene's germline CDR1 is SNHLY and CDR2 FYNNEI. The ends lost 7 bases at V and 2 bases at J; junction bases unmatched: 5. CDR3 length equals 14 residues. CDR3 nucleotide sequence: TGTGCCAGCAAGGGACAGGGGACACCCTACGAGCAGTACTTC. This sequence encodes CASKGQGTPYEQYF.

CDR3 in DNA: TGTGCCAGCAGTTACAGGGCAGGGCGCACAGATACGCAGTATTTT. Its protein product is CASSYRAGRTDTQYF. The rearrangement joins TRBV6-5 to TRBJ2-3; D is possibly TRBD1 (5 bases). This CDR3 is 15 amino acids long. Germline CDR1 is MNHEY and CDR2 is SVGAGI. V gave up 2 bases and J gave up 1 base, with 10 bases separating them.

This clone is labeled as medium-sized. V is TRBV10-2 and J is TRBJ2-7; no definite D call. V was clipped by 5 bases and J by 5 bases, with 13 bases between them. Germline V lookup: CDR1 WSHSY, CDR2 SAAADI. The CDR3 consists of 13 residues. The chain's CDR3 is CASSLDLGNEQYF. The DNA of the CDR3 is TGCGCCAGCAGTCTGGACCTAGGGAACGAGCAGTACTTC.

This clone was observed a single time. The J gene is TRBJ2-1, the V gene TRBV27, with unresolved D. V was pared by 2 bases and J by 6 bases, with 20 bases between. In germline, CDR1 is MNHEY, CDR2 SMNVEV (reference sequence). The length of the CDR3 is 17 residues. For the CDR3, the DNA is TGTGCCAGCAGTTTAGATGGTCGAGTCCGGCAGGTCAATGAGCAGTTCTTC. Its translation: CASSLDGRVRQVNEQFF.